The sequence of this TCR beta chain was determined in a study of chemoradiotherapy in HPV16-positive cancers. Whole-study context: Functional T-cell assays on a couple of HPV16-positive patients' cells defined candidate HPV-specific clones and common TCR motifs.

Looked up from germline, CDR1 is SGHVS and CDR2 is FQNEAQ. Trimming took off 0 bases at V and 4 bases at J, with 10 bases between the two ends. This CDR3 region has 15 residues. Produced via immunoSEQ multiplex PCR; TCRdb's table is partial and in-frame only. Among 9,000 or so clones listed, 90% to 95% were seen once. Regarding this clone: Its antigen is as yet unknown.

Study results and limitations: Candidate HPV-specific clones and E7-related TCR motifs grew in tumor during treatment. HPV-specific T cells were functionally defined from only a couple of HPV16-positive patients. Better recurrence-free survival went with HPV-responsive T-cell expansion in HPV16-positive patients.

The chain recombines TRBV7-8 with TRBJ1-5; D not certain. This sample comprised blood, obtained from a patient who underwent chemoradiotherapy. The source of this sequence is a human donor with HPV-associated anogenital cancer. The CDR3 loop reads CASSLASSGNQPQHF. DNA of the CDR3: TGTGCCAGCAGCTTAGCATCGAGTGGGAATCAGCCCCAGCATTTT.